This T cell receptor (beta chain) is from a study of blood T cells in healthy people across ages. The CDR3 has 13 residues. Germline CDR1 LNHNV, CDR2 YYDKDF (reference sequence). The V and J ends lost 1 base and 7 bases, in that order; junction bases with no gene match: 2. This clonotype has a handful of counts. The antigen is undetermined. Study conclusions and caveats: A roughly linear fall in TCR beta diversity per million T cells was seen with increasing age.

Sample-barcoded 5' priming and a J-beta primer mix drove a second PCR of about 6 to 12 cycles. One entry per CDR3 protein results from TCRdb running MiXCR on the 5' RACE reads. The sample records about 570,000 distinct CDR3 sequences, 27% being singletons. Ten milliliters of peripheral blood were drawn from each donor. The rearrangement links TRBV15 to TRBJ1-2, with 8 bases lining up with TRBD1. Sequenced input: blood. This receptor was taken from a woman aged 65 to 85 in good health. CDR3 residues: CATSRVDRGGYTF. The CDR3 DNA reads TGTGCCACCAGCAGAGTAGACAGGGGTGGCTACACCTTC.